Sequencing of this T cell receptor beta chain was carried out in a study of shared clonotypes between healthy human individuals. Produced via immunoSEQ multiplex PCR; TCRdb's table is partial and in-frame only. Of some 1,400,000 clones listed, roughly 96% are singletons. Sample: naive CD4+ T cells sorted from blood. Subset described: CD45RA+ positively selected. The sequence was obtained from a man younger than 45 in good health.

CDR3 nucleotides: TGTGCCAGTAGTATAGATCGATTAGCGGGAGAAGCGGAGCTGTTTTTT. The encoded protein is CASSIDRLAGEAELFF. The V gene is TRBV19, the J gene TRBJ2-2; TRBD2 agrees at 9 bases. After removal of 0 bases from V and 10 bases from J, the junction contained 9 bases not matched to a gene. The CDR3 loop spans 16 amino acids. CDR1 and CDR2 (germline): LNHDA, SQIVND (reference sequence).